These T cell receptor beta chains were read from a single sample in a study of blood T cell repertoires in COVID-19. Repertoires were generated with immunoSEQ multiplex PCR, while TCRdb's copy carries only in-frame clones and drops some. Of roughly 230,000 clones detected, approximately 91% appear once; the ten largest clones hold 0.83%. Sequenced: peripheral blood. Receptors originate from a man in his thirties or forties with COVID-19, enrolled during active disease. Each CDR3 is given with its conserved first and last residue. A D gene is named only where the DNA matches it firmly. The size of a clone is reported for some rows only, either as once, few or many, or as a class for expanded clones.

CASRSPKRTGTQPQHF	TGTGCCAGTAGGTCCCCCAAAAGAACGGGGACACAGCCCCAGCATTTT	.	.	TRBV19	TRBJ1-5
CASSELAGDYGYTF	TGTGCCAGCAGTGAATTGGCAGGGGACTATGGCTACACCTTC	.	.	TRBV6-1	TRBJ1-2
CASSGTSGGANEQFF	TGTGCCAGCAGCGGGACTAGCGGGGGGGCCAATGAGCAGTTCTTC	.	TRBD2	TRBV7-9	TRBJ2-1
CASSTDRAAGYTF	TGTGCCAGCAGTACTGACAGGGCGGCTGGCTACACCTTC	.	TRBD1	TRBV6-5	TRBJ1-2
CASSLDRYFNSPLHF	TGTGCCAGCAGCCTGGACAGATACTTTAATTCACCCCTCCACTTT	.	.	TRBV5-5	TRBJ1-6
CASSPYDRQGEDEKLFF	TGCGCCAGCAGTCCCTATGACCGACAGGGAGAAGATGAAAAACTGTTTTTT	.	TRBD1	TRBV23-1	TRBJ1-4
CAWSTTGLGEQYF	TGTGCCTGGAGCACTACAGGGTTGGGCGAGCAGTACTTC	.	.	TRBV30	TRBJ2-7
CASSYEISGNTIYF	TGTGCCAGCAGTTACGAGATCTCTGGAAACACCATATATTTT	.	.	TRBV6-5	TRBJ1-3
CASSVGRAREGYGYTF	TGTGCCAGCAGTGTCGGCAGGGCCCGGGAGGGCTATGGCTACACCTTC	.	.	TRBV2	TRBJ1-2
CASSFQGSDTQYF	TGTGCCAGCAGTTTCCAGGGTTCAGATACGCAGTATTTT	.	.	TRBV27	TRBJ2-3
CAISGEGDEAFF	TGTGCCATCAGTGGGGAGGGAGATGAAGCTTTCTTT	.	.	TRBV10-3	TRBJ1-1
CATSRDLTAGQPRHF	TGTGCCACCAGCAGAGATTTGACAGCTGGTCAGCCCCGGCATTTT	.	.	TRBV15	TRBJ1-5
CASSLWQGARNEKLFF	TGCGCCAGCAGCTTGTGGCAGGGGGCCCGTAATGAAAAACTGTTTTTT	.	TRBD1	TRBV5-1	TRBJ1-4
CASSLWQGAFEKLFF	TGTGCCAGCAGTTTATGGCAGGGGGCGTTCGAAAAACTGTTTTTT	.	TRBD1	TRBV28	TRBJ1-4
CASSYSSRPYGYTF	TGTGCCAGCAGTTACTCGAGCCGTCCCTATGGCTACACCTTC	.	.	TRBV6-5	TRBJ1-2
CASSPPGQGKVEAFF	TGTGCCAGCTCACCACCTGGTCAGGGAAAAGTTGAAGCTTTCTTT	.	.	TRBV18	TRBJ1-1
CASSGDRANSPLHF	TGTGCCAGCAGTGGGGACAGAGCTAATTCACCCCTCCACTTT	.	TRBD1	TRBV2	TRBJ1-6
CATSRDRIGAGVNSPLHF	TGTGCCACCAGCAGAGACCGAATCGGAGCAGGGGTTAATTCACCCCTCCACTTT	.	.	TRBV15	TRBJ1-6
CASSEYAGSYEQYF	TGCGCCAGCAGTGAGTACGCCGGCTCCTACGAGCAGTACTTC	.	.	TRBV10-1	TRBJ2-7
CATGQGSTNEKLFF	TGTGCCACGGGACAGGGGAGCACTAATGAAAAACTGTTTTTT	.	TRBD1	TRBV10-3	TRBJ1-4
CASSLPGQGRRTDTQYF	TGTGCCAGCAGCTTGCCGGGACAGGGCCGGCGCACAGATACGCAGTATTTT	.	TRBD1	TRBV5-4	TRBJ2-3
CASSHRTGSTDTQYF	TGTGCCAGCAGCCACCGGACAGGGAGCACAGATACGCAGTATTTT	.	TRBD1	TRBV3-1/TRBV3-2	TRBJ2-3
CASSHGQNYGYTF	TGTGCCAGCAGCCACGGACAGAACTATGGCTACACCTTC	.	.	TRBV14	TRBJ1-2
CASSLGQGYGYTF	TGCGCCAGCAGCCTGGGACAGGGTTATGGCTACACCTTC	once	TRBD1	TRBV4-1	TRBJ1-2
CAWQDTANEKLFF	TGTGCCTGGCAGGACACAGCTAATGAAAAACTGTTTTTT	.	.	TRBV30	TRBJ1-4
CASSLEGQGSNQPQHF	TGCGCCAGCAGCTTGGAGGGACAGGGTAGCAATCAGCCCCAGCATTTT	.	TRBD1	TRBV5-1	TRBJ1-5
CASSRLTGTYNSPLHF	TGTGCCAGCAGCCGACTGACCGGGACTTATAATTCACCCCTCCACTTT	.	.	TRBV27	TRBJ1-6